A single sample gave rise to the 4 T cell receptor beta chains below, sequenced in a study of PD-1 blockade in classical Hodgkin lymphoma (dated by TCRdb to the early 2020s). The meaning of the sample's time point label: cycle 4 day 1 (C4D1), after more than five weeks of nivolumab. Every trial patient had relapsed after autologous stem cell transplantation, and cohorts A, B and C differed in prior brentuximab vedotin exposure. A Miltenyi CD4+ T cell isolation kit was used for magnetic negative selection to purify CD4+ T cells from thawed PBMCs. Libraries were built with the immunoSEQ multiplex PCR assay. TCRdb retrieved this table from immuneACCESS and kept in-frame rearrangements only. Not all clones are present; in checked studies, unresolved V genes account for under half, and no reason is known for the remainder. This sample has over 15,000 clones in its table, and 60% to 80% of those were observed once. In total, the top ten clones hold roughly 2.6% of the sample.

The sample consisted of CD4+ T cells from blood, taken before the fourth cycle of nivolumab. Source of these receptors: a human donor with classical Hodgkin lymphoma.

J is TRBJ2-1 and V is TRBV7-9; TRBD1 aligns across 7 bases. Germline trimming cut 5 bases from V and 6 bases from J; bases unmatched to any gene: 10. Germline V gene data show CDR1 as SEHNR and CDR2 as FQNEAQ (reference sequence). The CDR3 loop spans 15 amino acids. The CDR3 DNA sequence: TGTGCCAGCAGCCTAGGGGACAGCTACTTCAATGAGCAGTTCTTC. It encodes CASSLGDSYFNEQFF.

This clone was counted a few times. The rearrangement joins TRBV5-1 to TRBJ2-3; possible D gene TRBD2, 6 bases. The CDR3 consists of 15 residues. The V gene's germline CDR1 is SGHRS and CDR2 YFSETQ. Trimming pared 0 bases from V and 3 bases from J, leaving 11 bases between. CDR3 amino acids: CASSLAGVWTDTQYF. The CDR3 nucleotides are TGCGCCAGCAGCTTGGCGGGGGTGTGGACAGATACGCAGTATTTT.

This chain links TRBV11-3 with TRBJ1-4; D might be TRBD1 (6 bases). Germline V lookup: CDR1 SGHNT, CDR2 YENEEA. This CDR3 contains 15 residues. The V and J ends lost 5 bases and 6 bases respectively, with 16 bases between them. The CDR3 DNA follows: TGTGCCAGCAGCCTAGGGGGGATACGGGATGAAAAACTGTTTTTT. Translated: CASSLGGIRDEKLFF.

The CDR3 DNA reads TGTGCCAGCAGCCGAGGTCCGGGGGCTCAGCCCCAGCATTTT. Translating it yields CASSRGPGAQPQHF. The chain joins TRBV5-4 to TRBJ1-5; TRBD1 is a possible D gene (6 bases). Germline CDR1 is SGHNT and CDR2 is YYREEE (reference sequence). V was clipped by 4 bases and J by 6 bases, with 14 bases between them. The length of the CDR3 is 14 residues.